Below, 17 T cell receptor beta chains from the same sample are listed, as sequenced in a study of identical twins. One entry per CDR3 protein results from TCRdb running MiXCR on the 5' RACE reads. Among about 240,000 distinct CDR3 sequences listed, over 9.5% were seen once. Sequenced input: memory T cells sorted from blood. The source is a man between 45 and 60 years old in good health.

This clonotype has just a few counts. The V call is TRBV20-1, the J call TRBJ2-1, with a weak D call TRBD2 (5 bases). The CDR3 is made up of 12 amino acids. CDR1 is DFQATT and CDR2 is SNEGSKA in the germline V gene (reference sequence). Trimming removed 3 bases at V and 3 bases at J, with 6 bases between. CDR3 nucleotide sequence: TGCAGTGCTAGCCGGGGCTACAATGAGCAGTTCTTC. Translating it yields CSASRGYNEQFF.

The sample holds a few counts of this clonotype. The chain has TRBV7-2 and TRBJ2-3, with D tentatively TRBD2 (6 bases). V lost 1 base to trimming and J lost 6 bases, with 14 bases between them. CDR3 length equals 15 residues. Germline CDR1 reads SGHTA; CDR2 reads FQGNSA. The CDR3 bases are TGTGCCAGCAGCTTAGTAGGAGGGGCGAGGGATACGCAGTATTTT. It yields the protein CASSLVGGARDTQYF.

This clonotype was counted ten times or more. The chain links TRBV10-3 to TRBJ2-7, with a tentative D call TRBD1 (8 bases). The CDR3 extends over 18 amino acids. The germline gives CDR1 ENHRY, CDR2 SYGVKD. V was cut by 6 bases and J by 4 bases, with 28 bases left in between. The CDR3 loop reads CAIRAGRGEGQGGYEQYF. For the CDR3, the DNA is TGTGCCATCAGGGCGGGCCGGGGGGAAGGACAGGGAGGTTACGAGCAGTACTTC.

This clonotype was picked up a small number of times. This chain joins TRBV24-1 and TRBJ2-2; 10 bases agree with TRBD2. V shed 3 bases and J 4 bases; nucleotides not matched to a gene: 4. Germline lookup yields CDR1 KGHDR and CDR2 SFDVKD. The CDR3 runs to 16 residues. For the CDR3, the DNA is TGTGCCACCAGTGATCGACTAGCGGGCGGCACCGGGGAGCTGTTTTTT. Residues: CATSDRLAGGTGELFF.

This clonotype was seen many times. The J gene is TRBJ1-1, the V gene TRBV9; unclear D gene. This CDR3 spans 16 amino acids. Germline V gene sequence: CDR1 SGDLS, CDR2 YYNGEE. V was trimmed by 0 bases and J by 0 bases, leaving 12 bases between them. The CDR3 is CASSVASGGMNTEAFF. CDR3 bases: TGTGCCAGCAGCGTAGCCTCAGGTGGTATGAACACTGAAGCTTTCTTT.

The chain employs TRBV7-9 and TRBJ2-1; a weak D match, TRBD2 (5 bases). Trimming stripped 5 bases from V and 9 bases from J, with 14 bases between. The CDR3 spans 13 residues. CDR1 and CDR2 from the germline V gene are SEHNR and FQNEAQ (reference sequence). In nucleotides, the CDR3 is TGTGCCAGCAGCCCCGGCCCGGCGGGTGAGCAGTTCTTC. It specifies CASSPGPAGEQFF.

This clonotype was counted between two and nine times. V gene TRBV4-3 combines with J gene TRBJ2-5; 9 bases agree with TRBD1. The CDR3 consists of 15 residues. In germline, CDR1 is LGHNA, CDR2 YSLEER. V was clipped by 4 bases and J by 5 bases; unmatched bases: 8. This chain's CDR3 is CASSRDRVEQETQYF. The CDR3 coding sequence is TGCGCCAGCAGCCGGGACAGGGTTGAGCAGGAGACCCAGTACTTC.

This clonotype came up many times. CDR3 residues: CASSSDGSGANVLTF. CDR3 DNA: TGTGCCAGCAGCTCGGACGGCTCTGGGGCCAACGTCCTGACTTTC. The V call is TRBV5-5, the J call TRBJ2-6, with D unresolved. The CDR3 loop spans 15 amino acids. Trimming removed 3 bases from V and 0 bases from J, with 7 bases in between. Germline CDR1 reads SGHKS; CDR2 reads YYEKEE (reference sequence).

This clonotype was picked up many times. V gene TRBV27 combines with J gene TRBJ2-3, with D hard to call. CDR1 is MNHEY and CDR2 is SMNVEV in the germline V gene (reference sequence). V lost 2 bases and J 10 bases, leaving 19 bases between the germline ends. The CDR3 covers 15 residues. The CDR3 protein is CASSLRATHAAPQYF. CDR3 nucleotides: TGTGCCAGCAGTTTACGTGCGACCCACGCTGCTCCGCAGTATTTT.

There are many counts of this clonotype. V usage is TRBV7-6 and J usage is TRBJ2-2; 7 positions agree with TRBD1. CDR1 is SGHVS and CDR2 is FNYEAQ in the germline V gene. Germline trimming cut 5 bases from V and 0 bases from J; bases unmatched to any gene: 6. The CDR3 runs to 16 residues. This CDR3 reads CASSGGQTANTGELFF. The CDR3 DNA is TGTGCCAGCAGCGGGGGACAGACAGCGAACACCGGGGAGCTGTTTTTT.

Only one count was recorded for this clonotype. The gene calls are TRBV20-1 and TRBJ2-3; no firm D call. CDR1 and CDR2 from the germline V gene are DFQATT and SNEGSKA (reference sequence). With 6 bases removed from V and 5 bases from J, the gap between germline ends came to 18 bases. There are 14 residues in the CDR3. CDR3 bases: TGCAGTGCCCAAGCTCTCCCCCGGAGAGATACGCAGTATTTT. Its translation: CSAQALPRRDTQYF.

The rearrangement links TRBV4-1 to TRBJ1-2; a possible D gene is TRBD1 (6 bases). From germline, CDR1 is MGHRA and CDR2 YSYEKL. The CDR3 is 15 amino acids. The germline V and J ends were trimmed by 3 bases and 1 base, with 12 bases remaining between them. This CDR3 reads CASSQYRDSNYGYTF. CDR3 sequence (DNA): TGCGCCAGCAGCCAGTACAGGGATAGTAACTATGGCTACACCTTC.

The V gene is TRBV20-1, the J gene TRBJ1-2; D is unresolved. Germline V gene data show CDR1 as DFQATT and CDR2 as SNEGSKA (reference sequence). The CDR3 has 13 residues. Trimming stripped 7 bases from V and 0 bases from J, with 12 bases between. The CDR3 region has the DNA TGCAGTGTCGCACAGAAGCCTAACTATGGCTACACCTTC. Its protein is CSVAQKPNYGYTF.

This clonotype appeared a few times. This may arise from a read error, as a much more abundant clone is one base away. This chain uses TRBV5-1 with TRBJ2-5, with 9 bases lining up with TRBD1. The CDR3 is made up of 16 amino acids. The V gene's germline CDR1 is SGHRS and CDR2 YFSETQ. The CDR3, as DNA: TGCGCCAGCAGCATCGGACAGGGGCTTCGCCAAGAGATCCAGTACTTC. Amino acid sequence: CASSIGQGLRQEIQYF. Combining the CDR3 with reference TRBV5-1 and TRBJ2-5 gives the whole variable domain KAGVTQTPRYLIKTRGQQVTLSCSPISGHRSVSWYQQTPGQGLQFLFEYFSETQRNKGNFPGRFSGRQFSNSRSEMNVSTLELGDSALYLCASSIGQGLRQEIQYFGPGTRLLVL.

This clonotype has ten or more counts. The chain joins TRBV7-2 to TRBJ1-6, with D uncertain. Germline-derived CDR1 and CDR2 are SGHTA and FQGNSA. The CDR3 covers 14 residues. V lost 7 bases to trimming and J lost 7 bases, with 14 bases between them. The CDR3 region has the DNA TGTGCCAGCAACGTCAGCGGAGGGAATTCACCCCTCCACTTT. Amino acids: CASNVSGGNSPLHF.

This chain connects TRBV6-2 or TRBV6-3 to TRBJ1-5; D is perhaps TRBD1 (6 bases). Trimming shortened V by 5 bases and J by 0 bases, and 17 bases separated the two germline ends. Germline values: CDR1 MNHEY, CDR2 SVGEGT. The CDR3 covers 17 residues. This chain's CDR3 is CASSTSGVWSSNQPQHF. The CDR3 coding sequence is TGTGCCAGCAGTACTTCAGGGGTTTGGAGTAGCAATCAGCCCCAGCATTTT.

This clonotype was seen at least ten times. V usage is TRBV20-1 and J usage is TRBJ2-6; D remains ambiguous. V was trimmed by 2 bases and J by 0 bases, leaving 5 bases between them. CDR3 length equals 14 residues. Germline V gene lookup returns CDR1 DFQATT and CDR2 SNEGSKA (reference sequence). The CDR3 spells CSARQHSGANVLTF. The CDR3, as DNA: TGCAGTGCTAGACAGCACTCTGGGGCCAACGTCCTGACTTTC.